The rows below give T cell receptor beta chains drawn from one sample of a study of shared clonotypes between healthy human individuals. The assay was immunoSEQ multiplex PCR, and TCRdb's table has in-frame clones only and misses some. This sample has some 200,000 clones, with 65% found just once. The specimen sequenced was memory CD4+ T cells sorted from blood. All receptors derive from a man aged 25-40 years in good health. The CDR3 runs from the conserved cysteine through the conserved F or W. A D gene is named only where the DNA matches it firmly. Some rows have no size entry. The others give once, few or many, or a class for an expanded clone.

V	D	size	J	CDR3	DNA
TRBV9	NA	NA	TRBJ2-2	CASSVVAGVGTGELFF	TGTGCCAGCAGCGTAGTGGCAGGGGTTGGCACCGGGGAGCTGTTTTTT
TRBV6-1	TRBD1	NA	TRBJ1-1	CASSDGQGFGTEAFF	TGTGCCAGCAGTGATGGACAGGGATTCGGCACTGAAGCTTTCTTT
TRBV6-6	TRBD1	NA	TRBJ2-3	CASSGQGGDTQYF	TGTGCCAGCAGCGGACAGGGTGGAGATACGCAGTATTTT
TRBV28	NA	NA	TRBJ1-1	CASSFLGIRGTEAFF	TGTGCCAGCAGTTTTCTGGGGATTAGGGGCACTGAAGCTTTCTTT
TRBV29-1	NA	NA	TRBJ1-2	CSAMTGNYGYTF	TGCAGCGCTATGACAGGCAACTATGGCTACACCTTC
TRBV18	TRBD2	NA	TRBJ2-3	CASSYLAGITDTQYF	TGTGCCAGCTCATACCTAGCGGGAATCACAGATACGCAGTATTTT
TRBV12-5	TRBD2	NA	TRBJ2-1	CASGWEAGVLREQFF	TGTGCTAGTGGTTGGGAGGCGGGAGTGCTACGGGAGCAGTTCTTC
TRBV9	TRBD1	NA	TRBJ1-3	CASSVTGTAGNTIYF	TGTGCCAGCAGCGTCACCGGGACAGCTGGAAACACCATATATTTT
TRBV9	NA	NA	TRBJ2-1	CASSVGTGNEQFF	TGTGCCAGCAGCGTAGGGACTGGCAATGAGCAGTTCTTC
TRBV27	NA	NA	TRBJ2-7	CASSSVRRGGNLPFEQYF	TGTGCCAGCAGTTCAGTAAGGCGGGGCGGGAATCTTCCCTTTGAGCAGTACTTC
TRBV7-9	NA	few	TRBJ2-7	CASALGDEQYF	TGTGCCAGCGCACTTGGGGACGAGCAGTACTTC
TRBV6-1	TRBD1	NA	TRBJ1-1	CASSEGPGQANFAEAFF	TGTGCCAGCAGTGAAGGCCCGGGACAGGCGAATTTTGCTGAAGCTTTCTTT
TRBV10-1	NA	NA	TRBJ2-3	CASSEPKKVGTDTQYF	TGCGCCAGCAGTGAACCCAAGAAGGTCGGCACAGATACGCAGTATTTT
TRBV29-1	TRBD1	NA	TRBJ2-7	CSVAGTGSYEQYF	TGCAGCGTTGCCGGGACAGGGTCCTACGAGCAGTACTTC